This is a list of T cell receptor beta chains from one sample in a study of blood T cells in healthy people across ages. MiXCR, applied by TCRdb to the 5' RACE reads, yields one record per CDR3 protein. The data contain over 1,500,000 distinct CDR3 sequences, roughly 52% of them singletons. Sample: blood. Receptor source: a woman aged 40 to 50 in good health. Both conserved end residues are part of each CDR3.

V gene	J gene	CDR3 protein
TRBV10-3	TRBJ2-3	CAISESIDTQYF
TRBV6-5	TRBJ1-2	CASSLGPSLGNYGYTF
TRBV27	TRBJ1-1	CASSLVEGRTEAFF
TRBV5-1	TRBJ1-1	CASSLVGAPTEAFF
TRBV28	TRBJ2-1	CASSFGGLAGGENNEQFF
TRBV7-9	TRBJ2-1	CASSQTRSGSSYNEQFF
TRBV7-2	NA	CASSSDSGTGGETQYF
TRBV11-2	TRBJ1-2	CASRKGVGTDYGYTF
TRBV5-1	TRBJ2-6	CASSLVTGGSVNVLTF
TRBV29-1	TRBJ1-1	CSVAGLGNTEAFF
TRBV7-2	TRBJ2-1	CASSFPGTSGYNEQFF
TRBV5-1	TRBJ2-7	CASMKTGGSYEQYF
TRBV13	TRBJ2-5	CASSWTGGGMETQYF